A selection of T cell receptor beta chains follows, all from one sample in a study of blood T cells in healthy people across ages. TCRdb re-called the 5' RACE reads with MiXCR, one entry per CDR3 protein. This table holds 1.5 million to 2 million distinct CDR3 sequences, almost 35% found once. Input material: blood. All receptors derive from a woman aged 25-40 years in good health. Both conserved end residues are part of each CDR3. The D gene is left open where the match is weak. Where a row states a size, it is once, few, many or the class of an expanded clone; other rows omit it.

j_call d_call clone_size v_call cdr3_aa cdr3_nt
TRBJ2-1 TRBD2 . TRBV5-1 CASSLGFRGGAYNEQFF TGCGCCAGCAGCTTGGGATTCCGCGGGGGGGCCTACAATGAGCAGTTCTTC
TRBJ2-3 . . TRBV18 CATGAGSLADTQYF TGTGCCACTGGGGCAGGCTCGCTCGCAGATACGCAGTATTTT
TRBJ2-1 TRBD1 . TRBV3-1 CASSQGDRGIYNEQFF TGTGCCAGCAGCCAGGGGGACAGAGGAATTTACAATGAGCAGTTCTTC
TRBJ2-7 . few TRBV4-1 CASSQVFLNSHYEQYF TGCGCCAGCAGCCAAGTGTTTCTTAACTCCCATTACGAGCAGTACTTC
TRBJ2-5 TRBD2 . TRBV7-7 CASSRTSGLVETQYF TGTGCCAGCAGCCGGACTAGCGGGTTGGTGGAGACCCAGTACTTC
TRBJ1-2 . . TRBV12-3/TRBV12-4 CVSRYRAYGYTF TGTGTCAGCAGATACAGGGCCTATGGCTACACCTTC
TRBJ2-1 TRBD1 . TRBV7-9 CASRSGTGAFNEQFF TGTGCCAGCAGATCCGGGACAGGTGCTTTCAATGAGCAGTTCTTC
TRBJ2-7 . few TRBV4-1 CASSQDTQSRFGEQYF TGCGCCAGCAGCCAAGATACCCAGTCCCGTTTCGGCGAGCAGTACTTC
TRBJ2-1 TRBD2 . TRBV9 CASSVGASGGNEQFF TGTGCCAGCAGCGTAGGGGCTAGCGGGGGTAATGAGCAGTTCTTC
TRBJ1-4 TRBD1 . TRBV20-1 CSPTDRTGSEKLFF TGCAGTCCCACAGACCGGACAGGGAGCGAAAAACTGTTTTTT
TRBJ2-1 . . TRBV11-2 CASSLDSVGAYNEQFF TGTGCCAGCAGCTTAGATTCGGTAGGGGCCTACAATGAGCAGTTCTTC
TRBJ2-5 . . TRBV6-1 CATTGFLGTQYF TGTGCCACTACCGGGTTCCTGGGGACCCAGTACTTC
TRBJ2-7 . . TRBV7-3 CASSLTRGPGEQYF TGTGCCAGCAGCTTAACGAGGGGTCCAGGCGAGCAGTACTTC
TRBJ2-3 TRBD2 . TRBV20-1 CSAIAGGRTDTQYF TGCAGTGCAATAGCGGGAGGCCGCACAGATACGCAGTATTTT
TRBJ2-1 TRBD2 . TRBV20-1 CSARSTAGGTYNEQFF TGCAGTGCTAGATCGACAGCGGGGGGGACCTACAATGAGCAGTTCTTC
TRBJ2-5 . . TRBV5-1 CASSLPILQETQYF TGCGCCAGCAGCCTCCCGATCCTCCAAGAGACCCAGTACTTC
TRBJ2-3 TRBD2 . TRBV4-1 CTSSLTGTSGGAGDTQYF TGTACCAGCAGCCTTACCGGGACTAGCGGGGGGGCTGGGGATACGCAGTATTTT